This TCR beta chain originates from a study of shared clonotypes between healthy human individuals. General study results and limits: Shared clonotypes: approximately 5% naive CD4, approximately 3.4% naive CD8, about 2.4% memory CD4, 0.4% to 0.5% memory CD8. The study generally estimated greater richness for naive than memory subsets.

The authors divided CD4+ cells into CD45RA+ naive and CD45RA-negative memory subsets. Assay used: immunoSEQ multiplex PCR; TCRdb lists only in-frame clones, some missing. This table has 2 million to 2.5 million clones, 85% to 95% appearing once. Notes on this clone: Antigen: not known.

The sequence was obtained from a man aged 18 to 35 in good health. Sequencing used naive CD4+ T cells sorted from blood. Subset noted: CD45RA+ positively selected.

The CDR3 loop is CASSFGGAFGADTQYF. The CDR3 DNA is TGCGCCAGCAGCTTCGGGGGGGCCTTTGGCGCAGATACGCAGTATTTT. The genes are TRBV5-1 and TRBJ2-3, with 8 bases identical to TRBD2. Germline-derived CDR1 and CDR2 are SGHRS and YFSETQ. J gave up 4 bases and V 2 bases, and 9 bases lay outside the gene matches. The CDR3 extends over 16 amino acids.